This TCR beta chain was obtained from a study of OX40 agonist ivuxolimab in advanced cancers. The overall study: Ivuxolimab, which patients received intravenously every 2 weeks, was dosed at 0.01 to 10 mg/kg. The mean age was roughly 60 years, ranging from 23 to 79, with approximately 83% of participants male. Partial responses were seen in three patients, one with hepatocellular carcinoma and two with cutaneous melanoma.

For this clone: Its specificity is not known. This specimen includes other DNA sequences encoding the same CDR3.

Some clones are missing from TCRdb's copy, which holds only in-frame ones; the method was immunoSEQ multiplex PCR. The sample records 65,000 to 75,000 clones, approximately 78% being singletons. V lost 2 bases and J lost 5, with 12 bases in between. In germline, CDR1 is ENHRY, CDR2 SYGVKD. This CDR3 comprises 14 residues. Overall study findings and caveats: Clonal expansion in partial responders at 0.1-3.0 mg/kg ranked among the lowest.

This receptor was obtained from an adult with an advanced solid tumor such as melanoma, head and neck, liver or kidney cancer. The chain carries TRBV10-3 and TRBJ2-5; tentatively, D is TRBD2 (7 bases). The sample consisted of CD4+ or CD8+ T cells sorted from blood, taken in a trial of the OX40 agonist ivuxolimab. The CDR3 protein is CAISERGGRETQYF. The CDR3 bases are TGTGCCATCAGTGAGCGCGGGGGCCGGGAGACCCAGTACTTC.